The clone carrying this TCR beta chain was recorded at least ten times. Researchers amplified the TCR beta CDR3 regions from RNA transcripts. A first-round RT-PCR of the TCR CDR3 used the HTBI primer set. TCRdb analysed the multiplex PCR reads with MiXCR anew, one entry per CDR3 protein. This repertoire shows roughly 740,000 distinct CDR3 sequences, over 15% found once; its top ten account for approximately 8%. The record originates from a study of T cells in Graves' hyperthyroidism and ophthalmopathy. This CDR3 has 13 residues. Per germline, CDR1 MDHEN and CDR2 SYDVKM. V was cut by 6 bases and J by 4 bases, with 12 bases left in between.

The rearrangement joins TRBV28 to TRBJ2-5; unclear D gene. The sequenced sample was blood. The sequence derives from a man aged 18 to 29 with Graves' hyperthyroidism. The CDR3 DNA reads as TGTGCCAGCAGCCCGGTACGGAGAGAGACCCAGTACTTC. Amino acids: CASSPVRRETQYF.